This note documents a single T cell receptor beta chain sequence. This sample stems from a study of blood T cell repertoires in COVID-19. Germline V gene data show CDR1 as MNHNY and CDR2 as SVGAGI (reference sequence). The CDR3 totals 16 residues. V was pared by 3 bases and J by 7 bases, with 8 bases of the junction left unmatched. Enrollment of patients from Seattle took place during active infection, with longitudinal follow-up. Per the study methods: It was from reference gene primer amplification that nucleated cell counts were estimated. TCRdb's table, derived via immunoSEQ multiplex PCR, lists solely in-frame clones and lacks some. That table gives V, J and clone size, and the DNA gave D and trimming. This sample yields roughly 260,000 clones, of which 75% to 95% are seen a single time; under 3% belongs to the top ten.

The sample consisted of peripheral blood. The chain links TRBV6-6 to TRBJ1-6; 8 bases match TRBD1. This TCR was recovered from a person in their late teens or twenties with COVID-19, enrolled during active disease. The CDR3 here is CASSYTGQGLNSPLHF. The CDR3 region has the DNA TGTGCCAGCAGTTATACTGGACAGGGATTGAATTCACCCCTCCACTTT.